The 4 T cell receptor beta chains below come from one sample, sequenced in a study of blood T cells in healthy people across ages. With a J-beta primer mix and a sample-barcoded 5' primer, a second PCR ran roughly 7 to 11 cycles. Each CDR3 protein is one row after TCRdb ran MiXCR on the 5' RACE reads. Among about 580,000 distinct CDR3 sequences listed, roughly 48% were seen once. Material for sequencing was blood. Receptors originate from a man older than 75 in good health.

This chain links TRBV7-2 with TRBJ2-3; D remains ambiguous. CDR1 is SGHTA, CDR2 FQGNSA, per germline. The V end was cut by 2 bases, the J end by 4 bases, with 10 bases between. The CDR3 totals 14 residues. The CDR3 bases are TGTGCCAGCAGCTTATATTTTGAGGCAGATACGCAGTATTTT. Translated: CASSLYFEADTQYF.

This clonotype has a handful of counts. One end of the junction fails to match germline, which may point to a read error. The rearrangement uses TRBV7-9 and TRBJ2-3; D is uncertain. This CDR3 has 11 residues. Germline values: CDR1 SEHNR, CDR2 FQNEAQ (reference sequence). This chain's CDR3 is CACSLGDTQYF. CDR3 in DNA: TGTGCCTGCAGCTTGGGGGATACGCAGTATTTT.

This clonotype came up a few times. V and J are TRBV20-1 and TRBJ2-7; perhaps TRBD1 as D (5 bases). CDR1 is DFQATT and CDR2 is SNEGSKA in the germline V gene (reference sequence). The length of the CDR3 is 18 residues. Deletions cut 3 bases from V and 12 bases from J, with 36 bases between. CDR3 sequence: CSASERGKRVVRLGARYF. The CDR3 nucleotides are TGCAGTGCTAGCGAAAGAGGAAAACGGGTAGTCCGCCTTGGGGCCCGGTACTTC.

This clonotype was counted a few times. The chain is built from TRBV2 and TRBJ2-1; 9 nucleotides line up with TRBD2. There are 14 residues in the CDR3. Trimming at V came to 3 bases and at J to 9 bases, leaving 6 bases not matched to a gene. The germline CDR1 and CDR2 sequences are SNHLY and FYNNEI. The CDR3: CASSDTSGHGEQFF. In DNA form, the CDR3 reads TGTGCCAGCAGTGACACTAGCGGGCACGGTGAGCAGTTCTTC.